The T cell receptor (beta chain) under discussion was sequenced for a study of blood T cells in healthy people across ages. Together with a sample-barcoded 5' primer, a J-beta primer mix was included in a second PCR lasting about 7 to 11 cycles. TCRdb called the 5' RACE reads again in MiXCR, with one record for every CDR3 protein. The sample has under 1,100,000 distinct CDR3 sequences, 20% to 25% seen once; the top ten hold 0.65% to 0.75%. This clonotype was counted a few times. CDR1 and CDR2 from the germline V gene are MGHRA and YSYEKL. This CDR3 has 16 amino acids. With 4 bases clipped from V and 3 bases from J, the junction kept 10 bases outside the gene matches. These same records also appear under a second study, on T cells of mothers and their children.

This chain uses TRBV4-1 with TRBJ2-5; 8 bases are a match to TRBD2. The TCR originated in a girl aged 2 to 9 in good health. Source material: blood. The CDR3 loop is CASSPLPGLVKETQYF. CDR3 sequence (DNA): TGCGCCAGCAGCCCACTTCCGGGACTAGTAAAAGAGACCCAGTACTTC.